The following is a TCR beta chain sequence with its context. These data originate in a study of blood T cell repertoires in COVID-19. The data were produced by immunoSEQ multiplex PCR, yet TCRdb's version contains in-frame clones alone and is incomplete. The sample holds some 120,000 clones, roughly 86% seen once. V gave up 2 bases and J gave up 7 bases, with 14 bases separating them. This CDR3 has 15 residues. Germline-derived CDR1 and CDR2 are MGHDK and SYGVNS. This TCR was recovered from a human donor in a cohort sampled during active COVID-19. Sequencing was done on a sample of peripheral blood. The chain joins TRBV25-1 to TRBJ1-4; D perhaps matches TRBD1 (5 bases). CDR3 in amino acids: CASSETRGSGEKLFF. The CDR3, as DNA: TGTGCCAGCAGTGAAACGCGGGGGAGCGGTGAAAAACTGTTTTTT.